This T cell receptor (beta chain) is from a study of T cell changes during pregnancy in multiple sclerosis. The table came from immunoSEQ multiplex PCR; TCRdb's copy has only in-frame clones and leaves some out. The table records about 79,000 clones, around nine tenths of them present only once. Trimming removed 0 bases from V and 1 base from J, with 13 bases in between. From germline, CDR1 is SGHRS and CDR2 YFSETQ. The CDR3 sequence is 16 residues long. This TCR was recovered from a female donor with multiple sclerosis, enrolled in a pregnancy study. The J gene is TRBJ2-5, the V gene TRBV5-1, with D perhaps TRBD1 (5 bases). The sequencing used CD4+ T cells from peripheral blood mononuclear cells, collected in the second trimester of pregnancy. Here the CDR3 DNA reads TGCGCCAGCAGCTTGGCCTGGACACTTTTCCAAGAGACCCAGTACTTC. The encoded protein is CASSLAWTLFQETQYF.